This T cell receptor beta chain derives from a study of shared clonotypes between healthy human individuals. Study-wide results and caveats: Around 5% was the fraction of naive CD4 clonotypes found shared across a few donors.

This CDR3 comprises 15 residues. Germline values: CDR1 MDHEN, CDR2 SYDVKM. V gave up 5 bases and J gave up 5 bases; unmatched junction bases: 9. In replicate PCRs of sorted subsets, approximately 210 ng DNA, approximately 30,000 T cell genomes, was used. Only in-frame clones appear in the TCRdb table, and some are missing; sequencing was by immunoSEQ multiplex PCR. The repertoire consists of approximately 530,000 clones, with 90% to 96% occurring once and the leading ten covering approximately 0.067%. As regards this clone: The target antigen is unknown.

The clonotype comes from a woman aged 25 to 39 in good health. The sample taken for sequencing was naive CD4+ T cells sorted from blood. The subset: CD45RA+ positively selected. The gene calls are TRBV28 and TRBJ2-7, with 10 nucleotides matching TRBD2. The CDR3 here is CASSLPTSGADEQYF. In DNA form, the CDR3 reads TGTGCCAGCAGTCTCCCAACTAGCGGGGCGGACGAGCAGTACTTC.